These 29 T cell receptor beta chains came from one sample sequenced in a study of OX40 agonist ivuxolimab in advanced cancers. Produced via immunoSEQ multiplex PCR; TCRdb's table is partial and in-frame only. The table records some 70,000 clones, approximately 83% of them present only once. This sample comprised CD4+ or CD8+ T cells sorted from blood, obtained in a trial of the OX40 agonist ivuxolimab. All receptors derive from an adult with an advanced solid tumor such as melanoma, head and neck, liver or kidney cancer.

The chain combines TRBV5-1 with TRBJ1-2, with 11 bases aligning to TRBD1. The CDR3 is 16 amino acids. Trimming at V came to 3 bases and at J to 1 base, leaving 5 bases not matched to a gene. Per the germline V gene, CDR1 is SGHRS and CDR2 is YFSETQ. Here the CDR3 DNA reads TGCGCCAGCAGCTCCGGACAGGGGGCGCGTAACTATGGCTACACCTTC. Amino acid sequence: CASSSGQGARNYGYTF.

V and J are TRBV5-1 and TRBJ1-1; no definite D call. Trimming stripped 0 bases from V and 7 bases from J, with 10 bases between. This CDR3 contains 13 residues. The germline gives CDR1 SGHRS, CDR2 YFSETQ. As DNA, the CDR3 is TGCGCCAGCAGCTTGGGGGCTACCGGTGAAGCTTTCTTT. Encoded protein: CASSLGATGEAFF.

The rearrangement uses TRBV7-2 and TRBJ2-7; D possibly corresponds to TRBD2 (5 bases). CDR1 is SGHTA, CDR2 FQGNSA, per germline. Trimming left V 7 bases short and J 3 bases short, with 13 bases between. This CDR3 is built from 13 residues. The CDR3 is CASNLGRGYEQYF. The CDR3 DNA reads TGTGCCAGCAACTTGGGTCGGGGCTACGAGCAGTACTTC.

The chain is built from TRBV7-2 and TRBJ1-3; TRBD1 aligns across 12 bases. Losses at the gene ends were 5 bases for V and 4 bases for J; bases not matched to a gene: 3. CDR1 and CDR2 (germline): SGHTA, FQGNSA. The CDR3 is made up of 15 amino acids. The CDR3 sequence is CASSRGQGAGNTIYF. CDR3 sequence (DNA): TGTGCCAGCAGCAGGGGACAGGGGGCCGGAAACACCATATATTTT.

The rearrangement links TRBV5-1 to TRBJ2-7; D not resolved. This CDR3 is built from 14 residues. With 0 bases removed from V and 1 base from J, the gap between germline ends came to 8 bases. Germline loops: CDR1 SGHRS, CDR2 YFSETQ. Here the CDR3 DNA reads TGCGCCAGCAGCTTGGCTTTAGCATCCTACGAGCAGTACTTC. It translates to CASSLALASYEQYF.

This clone was counted a single time. The V gene is TRBV6-6, the J gene TRBJ1-5; 9 nucleotides line up with TRBD1. Germline assignment: CDR1 MNHNY and CDR2 SVGAGI (reference sequence). The CDR3 has 14 amino acids. The V gene end was trimmed by 6 bases and the J gene end by 8 bases; junction bases not matched to a gene: 8. The chain's CDR3 is CASSRDRDAEPQHF. CDR3 nucleotides: TGTGCCAGCAGCCGGGACAGGGACGCTGAGCCCCAGCATTTT.

The chain couples TRBV7-6 to TRBJ2-3, with D perhaps assigned TRBD1 or TRBD2 (6 bases each). V was trimmed by 0 bases and J by 4 bases, leaving 11 bases between them. The germline V gene encodes CDR1 SGHVS and CDR2 FNYEAQ. This CDR3 spans 15 amino acids. The CDR3 nucleotides are TGTGCCAGCAGCTTAGCGGGGGGCCAGGCAGATACGCAGTATTTT. Protein sequence: CASSLAGGQADTQYF.

The J gene is TRBJ1-1, the V gene TRBV7-3, with 7 positions matching TRBD1. Germline values: CDR1 SGHTA, CDR2 FQGTGA. The CDR3 totals 13 residues. The J segment lost 0 bases and the V segment lost 6 bases, leaving 1 base of the junction unmatched. CDR3 residues: CASSTGVNTEAFF. As DNA, the CDR3 is TGTGCCAGCAGTACAGGGGTGAACACTGAAGCTTTCTTT.

J is TRBJ2-7 and V is TRBV7-2; the match to TRBD1 covers 9 bases. This CDR3 is built from 16 residues. Germline V lookup: CDR1 SGHTA, CDR2 FQGNSA. Trimming cost V 0 bases and J 9 bases; bases outside gene matches: 12. CDR3 DNA: TGTGCCAGCAGCTTAGCGGGGACAGGGACGGGCGTTGGGCAGTACTTC. Protein sequence: CASSLAGTGTGVGQYF.

The chain employs TRBV7-9 and TRBJ1-5; 7 bases agree with TRBD1. V lost 5 bases and J lost 2; bases outside the gene matches: 0. This CDR3 region has 13 residues. The germline gives CDR1 SEHNR, CDR2 FQNEAQ (reference sequence). CDR3: CASSDRGNQPQHF. The CDR3 DNA reads as TGTGCCAGCAGCGACAGGGGCAATCAGCCCCAGCATTTT. The entire variable domain, with the rest obtained from reference TRBV7-9 and TRBJ1-5, is as follows: DTGVSQNPRHKITKRGQNVTFRCDPISEHNRLYWYRQTLGQGPEFLTYFQNEAQLEKSRLLSDRFSAERPKGSFSTLEIQRTEQGDSAMYLCASSDRGNQPQHFGDGTRLSIL.

V gene TRBV18 combines with J gene TRBJ2-7; 11 bases agree with TRBD1. The CDR3 runs 15 residues. Looked up from germline, CDR1 is KGHSH and CDR2 is LQKENI. J was trimmed by 4 bases and V by 3 bases; bases with no gene match: 5. The CDR3 DNA reads TGTGCCAGCTCACCCGGACAGGGGGCAACGTACGAGCAGTACTTC. It codes for CASSPGQGATYEQYF.

The chain joins TRBV28 to TRBJ2-3; weak D call: TRBD2 (6 bases). CDR3 length: 16 residues. The V gene lost 6 bases and the J gene lost 0 bases, with 16 bases spanning the gap. Germline V gene data show CDR1 as MDHEN and CDR2 as SYDVKM. This CDR3 reads CASRDEGSGSTDTQYF. The CDR3 DNA is TGTGCCAGCAGGGACGAGGGGAGCGGGAGCACAGATACGCAGTATTTT.

V gene TRBV5-5 combines with J gene TRBJ2-2; 7 nucleotides line up with TRBD1. Germline trimming cut 4 bases from V and 1 base from J; bases unmatched to any gene: 4. Germline V lookup: CDR1 SGHKS, CDR2 YYEKEE (reference sequence). This CDR3 has 15 residues. CDR3 in amino acids: CASSNRTGNTGELFF. The DNA of the CDR3 is TGTGCCAGCAGCAACCGGACAGGGAACACCGGGGAGCTGTTTTTT.

This clone was observed once. This rearrangement joins TRBV11-2 to TRBJ2-1, with 9 bases aligning to TRBD2. The CDR3 runs to 14 residues. The germline CDR1 and CDR2 sequences are SGHAT and FQNNGV. The V and J ends lost 0 bases and 7 bases, in that order; junction bases with no gene match: 1. Written as DNA, the CDR3 is TGTGCCAGCAGCTTAGAGCGGGAGGGTAATGAGCAGTTCTTC. This encodes CASSLEREGNEQFF.

The rearrangement uses TRBV5-1 and TRBJ1-2, with 11 nucleotides matching TRBD1. Per germline, CDR1 SGHRS and CDR2 YFSETQ. V gave up 7 bases and J gave up 7 bases; unmatched junction bases: 6. This CDR3 region has 13 residues. This chain's CDR3 is CASSPDRGLGYTF. The CDR3 DNA is TGCGCCAGCTCCCCGGACAGGGGGCTTGGCTACACCTTC.

The J gene is TRBJ1-1, the V gene TRBV27, with 7 bases matching TRBD1. Germline V gives CDR1 MNHEY, CDR2 SMNVEV (reference sequence). The trim removed 6 bases at V and 1 base at J, leaving 5 bases unmatched. The CDR3 consists of 14 residues. The CDR3 DNA follows: TGTGCCAGCAGGGAGGACAGGCCGAACACTGAAGCTTTCTTT. The encoded protein is CASREDRPNTEAFF.

V and J are TRBV25-1 and TRBJ2-7; D uncertain. V shed 2 bases and J shed 6 bases, with 14 bases lying between them. Germline V gene sequence: CDR1 MGHDK, CDR2 SYGVNS. The CDR3 sequence is 14 residues long. DNA of the CDR3: TGTGCCAGCAGTGAAACGAGTCCCGGGTTCGAGCAGTACTTC. Its protein product is CASSETSPGFEQYF.

The chain uses TRBV11-2 and TRBJ1-1; D is uncertain. V dropped 0 bases and J dropped 2 bases, with 7 bases sitting between them. The CDR3 has 14 amino acids. CDR1 is SGHAT and CDR2 is FQNNGV in the germline V gene. The CDR3 DNA reads TGTGCCAGCAGCTTAGATGCAGCCAACACTGAAGCTTTCTTT. Translation gives CASSLDAANTEAFF. Full variable domain (rest looked up from reference TRBV11-2 and TRBJ1-1): EAGVAQSPRYKIIEKRQSVAFWCNPISGHATLYWYQQILGQGPKLLIQFQNNGVVDDSQLPKDRFSAERLKGVDSTLKIQPAKLEDSAVYLCASSLDAANTEAFFGQGTRLTVV.

This clone came up a few times. The chain joins TRBV5-5 to TRBJ1-2; 9 nucleotides line up with TRBD1. Germline CDR1 SGHKS, CDR2 YYEKEE (reference sequence). V shed 2 bases and J 7 bases; nucleotides not matched to a gene: 15. The CDR3 is 17 amino acids. The CDR3 here is CASSFAGTGSHVGGYTF. The CDR3 nucleotides read TGTGCCAGCAGCTTTGCTGGGACAGGGAGCCACGTTGGTGGCTACACCTTC.

The chain uses TRBV19 and TRBJ1-1; perhaps TRBD1 as D (5 bases). V lost 5 bases to trimming and J lost 7 bases, with 23 bases between them. Germline V gene sequence: CDR1 LNHDA, CDR2 SQIVND (reference sequence). The CDR3 has 16 amino acids. The CDR3 DNA is TGTGCCAGTAGTTCCCCAGGACTTCCAAGGGGAGGTGAAGCTTTCTTT. Protein: CASSSPGLPRGGEAFF.

This chain links TRBV13 with TRBJ2-7; no reliable D call. V lost 0 bases and J 0 bases, leaving 12 bases between the germline ends. Germline V gene sequence: CDR1 PRHDT, CDR2 FYEKMQ (reference sequence). The CDR3 totals 16 residues. CDR3 in DNA: TGTGCCAGCAGCTTAGGGACACTCTCCCTCTCCTACGAGCAGTACTTC. Its protein product is CASSLGTLSLSYEQYF.

Here the CDR3 DNA reads TGTGCCAGCAGCCAGACCCCAGGGGGCTCTATATATGGCTACACCTTC. Its translation: CASSQTPGGSIYGYTF. The chain combines TRBV2 with TRBJ1-2, with 8 bases matching TRBD1. From germline, CDR1 is SNHLY and CDR2 FYNNEI. This CDR3 has 16 residues. V lost 6 bases and J lost 5; bases outside the gene matches: 14.

The genes are TRBV5-6 and TRBJ2-3, with a tentative D call TRBD2 (5 bases). The length of the CDR3 is 15 residues. V shed 3 bases and J shed 1 base, with 12 bases lying between them. Germline CDR1 and CDR2: SGHDT and YYEEEE. CDR3 DNA: TGTGCCAGCAGCTACGAGGGAAAAGGCACAGATACGCAGTATTTT. Encoded protein: CASSYEGKGTDTQYF.

The rearrangement joins TRBV4-3 to TRBJ2-7, with 9 bases aligning to TRBD2. CDR3 length: 18 residues. Losses at the gene ends were 0 bases for V and 4 bases for J; bases not matched to a gene: 13. Germline lookup yields CDR1 LGHNA and CDR2 YSLEER. The chain's CDR3 is CASSQEVWASGIAYEQYF. CDR3 nucleotide sequence: TGCGCCAGCAGCCAAGAAGTGTGGGCTAGCGGGATTGCATACGAGCAGTACTTC.

The J gene is TRBJ2-7, the V gene TRBV6-6; TRBD1 matches 9 bases. V shed 3 bases, J shed 2 bases, and the junction held 8 bases outside the gene matches. This CDR3 is 16 amino acids long. Germline CDR1 MNHNY, CDR2 SVGAGI (reference sequence). CDR3 amino acids: CASSYTAGTGTYEQYF. CDR3 nucleotide sequence: TGTGCCAGCAGTTATACGGCCGGGACAGGGACCTACGAGCAGTACTTC.

The CDR3 reads CSARDRDEQYF. Written as DNA, the CDR3 is TGCAGTGCTAGAGATCGGGACGAGCAGTACTTC. The V gene is TRBV20-1, the J gene TRBJ2-7; D gene uncertain. This CDR3 comprises 11 residues. Germline lookup yields CDR1 DFQATT and CDR2 SNEGSKA (reference sequence). The V end lost 0 bases, the J end lost 5 bases, and 5 bases lay between the germline ends.

The chain combines TRBV5-1 with TRBJ1-6; D may be TRBD1 (6 bases). Looked up from germline, CDR1 is SGHRS and CDR2 is YFSETQ. Trimming stripped 2 bases from V and 5 bases from J, with 8 bases between. The CDR3 totals 14 residues. The CDR3 bases are TGCGCCAGCAGCTTCTACAGGGATAATTCACCCCTCCACTTT. This sequence encodes CASSFYRDNSPLHF.

The V gene is TRBV5-1, the J gene TRBJ2-4; D remains unclear. This CDR3 comprises 14 residues. The V and J ends lost 0 bases and 0 bases respectively, with 4 bases between them. Germline V gene data show CDR1 as SGHRS and CDR2 as YFSETQ. The CDR3 coding sequence is TGCGCCAGCAGCTTGGACGTAGCCAAAAACATTCAGTACTTC. This gives the protein CASSLDVAKNIQYF.

The rearrangement joins TRBV7-3 to TRBJ2-2; no reliable D call. This CDR3 spans 12 amino acids. V shed 9 bases and J shed 0 bases, with 5 bases lying between them. The germline V gene has CDR1 SGHTA and CDR2 FQGTGA. CDR3 residues: CASSANTGELFF. The CDR3 nucleotides are TGTGCCAGTTCAGCGAACACCGGGGAGCTGTTTTTT.